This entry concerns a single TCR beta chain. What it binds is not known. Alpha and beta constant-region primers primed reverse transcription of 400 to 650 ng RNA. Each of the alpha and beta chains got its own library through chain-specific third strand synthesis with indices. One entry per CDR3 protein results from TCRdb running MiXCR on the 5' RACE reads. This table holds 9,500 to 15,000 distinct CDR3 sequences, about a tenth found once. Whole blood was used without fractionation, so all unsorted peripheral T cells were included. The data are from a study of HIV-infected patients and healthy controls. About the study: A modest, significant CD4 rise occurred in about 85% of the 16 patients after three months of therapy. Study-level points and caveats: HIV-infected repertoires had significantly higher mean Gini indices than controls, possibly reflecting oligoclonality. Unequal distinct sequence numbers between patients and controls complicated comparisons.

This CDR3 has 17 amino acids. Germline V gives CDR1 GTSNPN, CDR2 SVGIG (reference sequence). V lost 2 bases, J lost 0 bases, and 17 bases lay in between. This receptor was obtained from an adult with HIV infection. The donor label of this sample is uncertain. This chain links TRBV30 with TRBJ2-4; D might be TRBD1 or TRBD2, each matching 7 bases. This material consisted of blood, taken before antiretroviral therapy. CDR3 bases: TGTGCCTGGAGTCGGGGGGTTACAGGGGTAGCCAAAAACATTCAGTACTTC. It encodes CAWSRGVTGVAKNIQYF.